This T cell receptor (beta chain) was sequenced in a study of spatial heterogeneity in lung cancer. The overall study: Raw sequencing reads included, on average, more than 9.5 appearances of each unique TCR and UMI combination.

Study-wide findings and caveats: Tumor TCRs that were ubiquitous and expanded showed up in blood more at resection than follow-up.

Individual TCR cDNA molecules each bore their own unique molecular identifier. TCRdb reanalysed the 5' RACE reads using MiXCR and keeps one entry per CDR3 protein. This sample has 20,000 to 30,000 distinct CDR3 sequences, with almost 10% found just once. Time point defined: blood at routine non-recurrence follow-up after resection. From tumor, nontumor lung or frozen PBMC, whole RNA was taken unsorted for sequencing. This clonotype was counted at least ten times. Its antigen is not known. This CDR3 is built from 16 residues. Germline CDR1 reads SGHRS; CDR2 reads YFSETQ. After removal of 0 bases from V and 1 base from J, the junction contained 3 bases not matched to a gene.

The sample here was PBMCs, taken at follow-up. The source is a male donor with early-stage non-small cell lung cancer. The genes are TRBV5-1 and TRBJ1-1, with 10 bases lining up with TRBD1. In nucleotides, the CDR3 is TGCGCCAGCAGCTTGGAGACAGGGGGCAAGAACACTGAAGCTTTCTTT. Translating it yields CASSLETGGKNTEAFF.